This TCR beta chain was identified in a study of cytomegalovirus exposure and HLA in healthy donors (dated by TCRdb to about 2017). With regard to the full study: An earlier analysis of approximately 640 of the donors reported approximately 270 Gb of sequence data and some 120 million unique TCR beta sequences from roughly 200 million T cells. Among the roughly 370 genotyped donors, approximately 81% belonged to the genetic ancestry cluster associated with self-reported Caucasian donors. Every repertoire in the discovery cohort had been generated on one and the same sequencing platform. In a later analysis, previously published TCR beta repertoires from fewer than 750 donors were re-analyzed and high-resolution HLA genotyping was added so that TCR occurrence patterns could be studied. Donor age, sex, ethnicity and CMV serostatus were compiled alongside the repertoire data. The study used immunosequencing to profile the T cell repertoires of 666 subjects and linked those repertoires to cytomegalovirus serostatus. An earlier analysis of around 580 of the donors used high-throughput TCR beta sequencing to judge whether each TCR beta V gene segment behaved as functional or pseudogenic. Across 398 genotyped donors of the cohort, an average of approximately 240,000 unique TCR beta nucleotide sequences per donor were sequenced, and roughly a sixth of those sequences were non-productive. In the later analysis, no new phenotypic data were used to find candidate immune exposures; instead, reliance was placed on TCR beta sequences and their occurrence across donors. HLA typing included class I and class II loci at four-digit resolution. To predict cytomegalovirus infection status, the study combined high-throughput TCR immunosequencing, statistical association of individual TCRs with disease status, and machine learning. Roughly five DR-DQ haplotypes were treated as single units for association and clustering because of strong linkage in the cohort. In addition to the first cohort of 500 to 850 subjects, a separate validation cohort of approximately 120 different subjects was used. A later genetic analysis used genome-wide SNP genotypes for about 65% of the roughly 670 donors, treating that subset as a discovery cohort. The number of typed donors differed by locus: about 620-640 for A, B, C, DRB1 and DQB1; 522 for DQA1; fewer than 610 for DPA1; and about 470 for DPB1. An early release that covered some 630 HLA-typed donors contained approximately 300 gigabases of sequencing data and about 93 million unique TCR sequences. The study aimed to test whether cataloging public T cell receptors could reveal signatures of past pathogen exposure. What the authors observed across the whole study: A later genetic analysis reported fewer N-insertions in productive TCRs among donors in an Asian-associated ancestry cluster than the roughly 690-donor mean. A further reported finding was that TCR beta sequences accurately predicted the HLA-A and HLA-B alleles for most subjects in the first cohort. Presence/absence analyses assumed roughly uniform sequencing depth across donors, an assumption that may not hold. In this cohort, only TCR beta chains were sequenced, and detectable features were limited by the absence of alpha or paired-chain data. Linkage disequilibrium might explain the correlated functional status among segregating V segments, but an unknown experimental factor could not be excluded. In a later genetic analysis, a missense DCLRE1C variant was associated with V-gene and J-gene trimming of TCR beta chains, and the association was replicated in an independent cohort. When HLA alleles, especially DR and DQ, strongly co-occurred, TCR associations were difficult to assign to individual alleles. The classifier was reported to diagnose cytomegalovirus status with high specificity and sensitivity in both the original cohort and the validation cohort. In vitro tests confirmed that a few of the cytomegalovirus-associated TCR beta chains recognize cytomegalovirus antigens. According to a later analysis, parvovirus B19, influenza, CMV and Epstein-Barr virus appeared linked to several top co-occurrence clusters. Most TCR sequences were observed very rarely across donors, whereas some public TCRs were present in many individuals. A total of roughly 160 TCR beta chains were listed by the study as associated with cytomegalovirus. Because the 87-base-pair reads could not distinguish some IMGT-functional V segments, including TRBV6-2 and TRBV6-3, those segments were excluded. A group of highly shared sequence variants was considered likely to be a technical artifact of the sequencing pipeline. In a later analysis, HLA-associated TCR beta chains were found to be more clonally expanded and to have lower generation probabilities than equally common non-associated chains. In an earlier analysis of 587 of the donors, most TCR beta V segments appeared in productive rearrangements about 87% or about 30% of the time, broadly matching IMGT annotations. Immune exposure information for the cohort was limited to CMV serostatus. According to a later analysis, TCR association rates differed among HLA loci, with DRB1 alleles showing the most associated TCRs and HLA-C alleles showing the fewest. In a later analysis, most CMV-associated TCR beta chains were found to appear HLA-restricted, with HLA associations seemingly driven largely by CMV exposure. Because counts were too low, roughly 18 rarely observed V segments, including chromosome 9 orphons, were left out of the earlier analysis of some 600 of the donors. The authors suggested that the approach could potentially be generalized to other disease states and immunological phenotypes. Because HLA typing was missing for some donors at each locus, association tests included only the typed subset. At a false discovery rate of 0.05, a later analysis linked some 17,000 TCR beta sequences to specific HLA alleles.

The germline V gene yields SGDLS for CDR1 and YYNGEE for CDR2. Including cysteine and phenylalanine, the CDR3 has 16 amino acids. Only the CDR3 portion is preserved as DNA: 48 bases, with reading frame beginning at the first base. The junction shows trimming of 0 bases on V and 5 bases on J, and the gene matches do not reach 6 bases of it. Receptors were amplified or captured by the immunoSEQ multiplex PCR assay. For the multiplex PCR, a mixture combining 60 forward primers for TCR Vbeta segments and 13 reverse primers for TCR Jbeta segments was used. A multiplex PCR assay on genomic DNA amplified the CDR3 region of rearranged TCR beta genes. The amplified TCR beta libraries were sequenced on the Illumina HiSeq System as 87-base-pair reads. The original methods were these. In a later analysis, roughly 80 million unique TCR beta chains were counted across the 690 or so repertoires, and approximately 9.9 million of these chains were shared by at least two donors. Raw reads were error-corrected and collapsed into unique sequences by a nearest-neighbor algorithm in which closely related sequences were merged to remove PCR and sequencing errors. Alignment of CDR3 sequences to IMGT reference sequences was used to assign V, D and J gene segments. Each retained sequence needed at least a six-nucleotide match to both a V gene segment and a J gene segment. Rearrangements were classified as productive when the CDR3 lacked stop codons and remained in frame with V and J, and all other rearrangements were classified as non-productive. Following IMGT convention, CDR3 was defined as the stretch from the second conserved V-encoded cysteine to the conserved J-encoded phenylalanine. The earlier analysis of some 540 of the donors excluded any sequence lacking an unambiguous match to a single V gene segment. In an earlier analysis of some 590 of the donors, a V segment was called functional when productive rearrangements were above 56.7%, and segregating when the standard deviation between donors exceeded 5%. A statistical classification framework was built for diagnosing cytomegalovirus status from the catalog of TCR beta chain sequences. In a later analysis, TCR nucleotide sequences were compared against IMGT/GENE-DB human TR gene sequences so that V and J genes could be assigned. In a later analysis, CDR3 sequences and most-parsimonious VDJ recombination scenarios were assigned using the TCRdist pipeline. In a later analysis, each TCR beta chain was defined by its CDR3 amino acid sequence together with its V-gene family, and reads without a unique V-gene family were excluded. A later analysis removed 550 to 700 highly shared, low-generation-probability nucleotide sequences to deal with suspected cross-contamination and a sequencing artifact. A later analysis calculated a clonal expansion index for each public chain from normalized within-repertoire ranks of inferred template counts. In a later analysis, generation probabilities were computed using a VDJ recombination model fitted to out-of-frame rearrangements, and the results were checked against IGoR. In a later analysis, TCR-TCR, TCR-HLA and TCR-CMV co-occurrence was scored with hypergeometric tests, and a repertoire-size bias correction was applied to TCR pairs. A later analysis estimated false discovery rates by permuting HLA or CMV assignments 20 times. A later analysis grouped co-occurring TCRs with DBSCAN, adding TCRdist sequence similarity when clustering within HLA-allele-positive subsets. For co-occurrence clustering, repertoires with fewer than 30,000 or more than 120,000 public chains were excluded, along with four or five repertoires with anomalous nucleotide sharing. TCRdb obtained this table from immuneACCESS and retained in-frame rearrangements with V and J assigned. These tables miss some clones; where compared with another copy, unresolved V genes account for less than half of the shortfall, and the remainder is unexplained. V, J and clone size derive from that table, while D and trimming were established from the DNA sequence. The sample records about 210,000 clones, 78% of which are singletons. Of the sample, around an eighth falls within the top ten clones.

In total, over 600 healthy bone marrow donors made up the cohort. At the time of sampling, all cohort members were nominally healthy, though unrecorded immune exposures were likely present. The donor tested CMV seropositive and was one of the 289 seropositive cohort members. A peripheral blood sample was provided by each donor, and peripheral blood mononuclear cells were used for TCR beta sequencing. Genomic DNA was extracted from the blood cell samples with the Qiagen DNeasy Blood Extraction Kit. The count of this clone is one. Its target antigen remains unknown. No base quality values were provided; no much bigger clone lies one nucleotide off.

The chain links TRBV9 with TRBJ2-1; 9 central nucleotides agree with TRBD1. The receptor comes from a woman in her twenties or thirties in good health and CMV-seropositive. The sequencing sample was made of PBMCs. CDR3 loop: CASSVVGTGIDNEQFF. At the DNA level, the sequence is TGTGCCAGCAGCGTAGTAGGGACAGGGATAGACAATGAGCAGTTCTTC.